A selection of T cell receptor beta chains follows, all from one sample in a study of PD-L1 blockade in urothelial cancer. The assay was immunoSEQ multiplex PCR, and TCRdb's table has in-frame clones only and misses some. The sample records roughly 67,000 clones, around 86% being singletons. The sample was PBMCs, taken around atezolizumab (anti-PD-L1) treatment. The receptors stem from a man aged 55 to 70 with urothelial cancer. Both conserved end residues are part of each CDR3. A D gene is named only where the DNA matches it firmly. Some rows have no size entry. The others give once, few or many, or a class for an expanded clone.

D,V,size,J,CDR3,DNA
.,TRBV28,.,TRBJ1-3,CASSRQGNTIYF,TGTGCCAGCAGTCGACAAGGAAACACCATATATTTT
TRBD1,TRBV5-1,.,TRBJ1-6,CASSQTDRGSYNSPLHF,TGCGCCAGCAGCCAAACGGACAGGGGCTCCTATAATTCACCCCTCCACTTT
.,TRBV5-1,.,TRBJ1-1,CASSLGTENTEAFF,TGCGCCAGCAGCTTGGGAACAGAGAACACTGAAGCTTTCTTT
.,TRBV28,.,TRBJ1-1,CASEGGTEAFF,TGTGCCAGCGAAGGAGGTACTGAAGCTTTCTTT
TRBD1,TRBV4-1,.,TRBJ1-2,CASSPDRGGYGYTF,TGCGCCAGCAGCCCTGACAGGGGAGGCTATGGCTACACCTTC
.,TRBV5-1,.,TRBJ1-2,CASRMDGDYGYTF,TGCGCCAGTCGGATGGACGGGGACTATGGCTACACCTTC
TRBD1,TRBV19,.,TRBJ1-2,CASRSSGTGEDYGYTF,TGTGCCAGTAGAAGCTCCGGGACAGGGGAAGACTATGGCTACACCTTC
.,TRBV27,few,TRBJ2-7,CASSLKVPYSYEQYF,TGTGCCAGCAGTTTGAAAGTTCCCTATTCCTACGAGCAGTACTTC
.,TRBV18,.,TRBJ1-5,CASSPPTGSRNQPQHF,TGTGCCAGCTCACCACCGACGGGATCAAGGAATCAGCCCCAGCATTTT
TRBD1,TRBV4-1,.,TRBJ2-3,CASSQGQGAVDTQYF,TGCGCCAGCAGCCAGGGACAGGGGGCGGTAGATACGCAGTATTTT